The 20 T cell receptor beta chains presented below share a single source sample, sequenced in a study of cytomegalovirus exposure and HLA in healthy donors. 60 Vbeta and 13 Jbeta primers were used in PCR. Libraries were prepared by immunoSEQ multiplex PCR; TCRdb keeps only in-frame clonotypes and omits some of them. Of some 150,000 clones in the sample, about 75% are singletons; the top ten hold about 4.5%. The specimen sequenced was PBMCs. These receptors were collected from a man aged 55-75 years in good health and CMV-seronegative.

The chain is built from TRBV14 and TRBJ2-1; 9 bases agree with TRBD2. The CDR3 totals 14 residues. CDR1 is SGHDN, CDR2 FVKESK, per germline. Unmatched junction bases numbered 10, after V lost 6 bases and J lost 10 bases. CDR3 DNA sequence: TGTGCCAGCAGGTTGGCGGGAGGGCCGGGGGAGCAGTTCTTC. The encoded protein is CASRLAGGPGEQFF.

The V gene is TRBV19, the J gene TRBJ1-2; 9 bases fit TRBD1. CDR3 size: 14 residues. Germline values: CDR1 LNHDA, CDR2 SQIVND (reference sequence). J was trimmed by 6 bases and V by 4 bases; bases with no gene match: 6. CDR3 bases: TGTGCCAGTAGTAGGTACAGGGGGCAGGATGGCTACACCTTC. Translation gives CASSRYRGQDGYTF. Combining the CDR3 with reference TRBV19 and TRBJ1-2 gives the whole variable domain DGGITQSPKYLFRKEGQNVTLSCEQNLNHDAMYWYRQDPGQGLRLIYYSQIVNDFQKGDIAEGYSVSREKKESFPLTVTSAQKNPTAFYLCASSRYRGQDGYTFGSGTRLTVV.

Details on this clone: The junction departs from the called germline gene at one end, perhaps through a read error. The chain employs TRBV6-5 and TRBJ2-3; TRBD1 agrees at 9 bases. CDR3 length equals 15 residues. The germline CDR1 and CDR2 sequences are MNHEY and SVGAGI. The CDR3 region has the DNA TGTGCCAGCACTTACGGTACAGGGGGCAGCGATACGCAGTATTTT. This encodes CASTYGTGGSDTQYF.

A remark on this clone: The sample holds other DNA sequences that translate to the same CDR3. The chain employs TRBV27 and TRBJ1-5, with no clear D. Looked up from germline, CDR1 is MNHEY and CDR2 is SMNVEV (reference sequence). The CDR3 is made up of 12 amino acids. V shed 6 bases and J shed 0 bases, with 3 bases lying between them. The CDR3 loop reads CASSFSNQPQHF. The CDR3 region has the DNA TGTGCCAGCAGCTTTAGCAATCAGCCCCAGCATTTT.

CDR3 nucleotide sequence: TGTGCCTCCGGTCGGCCGGCGGGAGGAGCAGATACGCAGTATTTT. It is translated as CASGRPAGGADTQYF. This rearrangement joins TRBV6-5 to TRBJ2-3; 8 bases match TRBD2. The V segment lost 11 bases and the J segment 4 bases; nucleotides outside the gene matches: 14. This CDR3 is 15 amino acids long. CDR1 is MNHEY, CDR2 SVGAGI, per germline.

The CDR3: CSGQGGRGTEAFF. In DNA, the CDR3 is TGCAGCGGACAGGGGGGAAGGGGCACTGAAGCTTTCTTT. The chain joins TRBV29-1 to TRBJ1-1; 9 bases match TRBD1. The CDR3 extends over 13 amino acids. Germline trimming cut 7 bases from V and 4 bases from J; bases unmatched to any gene: 7. CDR1 SQVTM and CDR2 ANQGSEA come from the germline V gene.

The chain uses TRBV7-3 and TRBJ2-7; possible D gene TRBD1, 6 bases. The ends were cut back, 5 bases at V and 0 bases at J, with 11 bases in the middle. Looked up from germline, CDR1 is SGHTA and CDR2 is FQGTGA. The CDR3 extends over 14 amino acids. CDR3 sequence: CASSLDRSSYEQYF. The CDR3 DNA is TGTGCCAGCAGCCTTGACAGGAGCTCCTACGAGCAGTACTTC. The full variable domain, its missing parts supplied by reference TRBV7-3 and TRBJ2-7, is GAGVSQTPSNKVTEKGKYVELRCDPISGHTALYWYRQSLGQGPEFLIYFQGTGAADDSGLPNDRFFAVRPEGSVSTLKIQRTERGDSAVYLCASSLDRSSYEQYFGPGTRLTVT.

The chain is built from TRBV19 and TRBJ1-2; TRBD1 agrees at 8 bases. The CDR3 sequence is 13 residues long. V lost 5 bases, J lost 3 bases, and 2 bases stayed unmatched. Germline V CDR1 and CDR2: LNHDA, SQIVND (reference sequence). CDR3 sequence (DNA): TGTGCCAGTAGTCCGACAGGGGACTATGGCTACACCTTC. The encoded protein is CASSPTGDYGYTF. Full variable domain (remainder filled in from reference TRBV19 and TRBJ1-2): DGGITQSPKYLFRKEGQNVTLSCEQNLNHDAMYWYRQDPGQGLRLIYYSQIVNDFQKGDIAEGYSVSREKKESFPLTVTSAQKNPTAFYLCASSPTGDYGYTFGSGTRLTVV.

The chain couples TRBV6-5 to TRBJ2-7; D may be TRBD2 (6 bases). V was pared by 8 bases and J by 0 bases, with 11 bases between. This CDR3 region has 13 residues. In germline, CDR1 is MNHEY, CDR2 SVGAGI. The CDR3 DNA is TGTGCCAGCGGCGGGGCAGTCTCCTACGAGCAGTACTTC. It yields the protein CASGGAVSYEQYF.

The sample holds a few counts of this clone. The chain recombines TRBV29-1 with TRBJ1-5, with TRBD1 matching 8 bases. Germline CDR1 reads SQVTM; CDR2 reads ANQGSEA. There are 14 residues in the CDR3. V was clipped by 6 bases and J by 0 bases; unmatched bases: 4. The CDR3: CSVGQGDSNQPQHF. The CDR3 DNA sequence: TGCAGCGTAGGACAGGGAGATAGCAATCAGCCCCAGCATTTT.

V and J are TRBV27 and TRBJ2-6; 8 bases fit TRBD1. The germline V gene encodes CDR1 MNHEY and CDR2 SMNVEV (reference sequence). The CDR3 contains 17 residues. After removal of 4 bases from V and 0 bases from J, the junction contained 5 bases not matched to a gene. In nucleotides, the CDR3 is TGTGCCAGCAGTTGGACAGGGACCTTCTCTGGGGCCAACGTCCTGACTTTC. Amino acids: CASSWTGTFSGANVLTF.

The chain links TRBV28 to TRBJ2-7, with 8 nucleotides matching TRBD1. This CDR3 has 14 residues. Germline-derived CDR1 and CDR2 are MDHEN and SYDVKM. With V trimmed by 7 bases and J by 3 bases, 8 bases remained unmatched. The CDR3 region is CASTKAGGVYEQYF. CDR3 DNA sequence: TGTGCCAGCACGAAGGCAGGGGGCGTCTACGAGCAGTACTTC. The whole variable domain, remainder taken from reference TRBV28 and TRBJ2-7, is DVKVTQSSRYLVKRTGEKVFLECVQDMDHENMFWYRQDPGLGLRLIYFSYDVKMKEKGDIPEGYSVSREKKERFSLILESASTNQTSMYLCASTKAGGVYEQYFGPGTRLTVT.

The chain joins TRBV6-1 to TRBJ2-2; 8 bases line up with TRBD1. The germline V gene has CDR1 MNHNS and CDR2 SASEGT. The CDR3 consists of 17 residues. V was pared by 0 bases and J by 6 bases, with 9 bases of the junction left unmatched. The CDR3 DNA sequence: TGTGCCAGCAGTGAAGCCGAAGGACAGGGTGGGGCCGGGGAGCTGTTTTTT. Its translation: CASSEAEGQGGAGELFF.

This chain connects TRBV28 to TRBJ2-7; the match to TRBD1 covers 7 bases. Trimming took 3 bases from V and 1 from J; bases not matched to a gene: 6. This CDR3 is 15 amino acids long. Germline CDR1 is MDHEN and CDR2 is SYDVKM. CDR3 in amino acids: CASSLRTGDSYEQYF. As DNA, the CDR3 is TGTGCCAGCAGTTTGCGGACAGGCGATTCCTACGAGCAGTACTTC.

The V call is TRBV28, the J call TRBJ1-2; 8 nucleotides agree with TRBD1. Trimming removed 2 bases from V and 4 bases from J; junction bases left unmatched: 0. In germline, CDR1 is MDHEN, CDR2 SYDVKM. The CDR3 sequence is 13 residues long. The CDR3 bases are TGTGCCAGCAGTTTACAGGGGGCCTATGGCTACACCTTC. This sequence encodes CASSLQGAYGYTF.

The J gene is TRBJ2-4, the V gene TRBV6-5, with 7 bases lining up with TRBD1. The V and J ends lost 2 bases and 4 bases, in that order; junction bases with no gene match: 2. CDR1 and CDR2 (germline): MNHEY, SVGAGI. This CDR3 comprises 14 residues. CDR3 nucleotide sequence: TGTGCCAGCAGTTACGTACAGGGGAAAAACATTCAGTACTTC. Its translation: CASSYVQGKNIQYF.

The chain is built from TRBV30 and TRBJ2-1; TRBD2 aligns across 11 bases. V lost 1 base and J lost 7; bases outside the gene matches: 6. Germline V gene sequence: CDR1 GTSNPN, CDR2 SVGIG (reference sequence). This CDR3 contains 15 residues. CDR3 region: CAWSGASGRYNEQFF. The DNA of the CDR3 is TGTGCCTGGAGTGGGGCTAGCGGGAGGTATAATGAGCAGTTCTTC.

The rearrangement links TRBV27 to TRBJ2-5; TRBD1 agrees at 8 bases. The V and J ends lost 6 bases and 3 bases, in that order; junction bases with no gene match: 9. This CDR3 contains 15 residues. Germline V gene lookup returns CDR1 MNHEY and CDR2 SMNVEV (reference sequence). This CDR3 is CASSLFPGQEETQYF. CDR3 bases: TGTGCCAGCAGCCTATTTCCGGGACAGGAAGAGACCCAGTACTTC.

The chain carries TRBV9 and TRBJ1-2; tentative D call: TRBD1 (6 bases). The germline CDR1 and CDR2 sequences are SGDLS and YYNGEE. V lost 3 bases, J lost 4 bases, and 19 bases lay in between. CDR3 size: 16 residues. CDR3 nucleotides: TGTGCCAGCAGCGAGAGCCTGGACAGTATTGCCTATGGCTACACCTTC. Encoded protein: CASSESLDSIAYGYTF.

This clone was counted a few times. This sequence joins TRBV9 and TRBJ2-7; 13 bases match TRBD2. V gave up 4 bases and J gave up 5 bases; unmatched junction bases: 6. CDR3 length: 15 amino acids. From germline, CDR1 is SGDLS and CDR2 YYNGEE. In DNA, the CDR3 is TGTGCCAGCAGCCCGCGACTAGCGGGAGGTAACGAGCAGTACTTC. This translates into CASSPRLAGGNEQYF.